This T cell receptor (beta chain) was retrieved from a study of T-cell reconstitution after alpha-beta-depleted transplantation in children. For TCRbeta, the library was prepared with unique molecular identifiers. TCRdb ran MiXCR on the PCR reads and lists one entry per CDR3 protein. The table lists a few hundred thousand distinct CDR3 sequences, roughly an eighth of them singletons. This CDR3 has 16 amino acids. Trimming left V 6 bases short and J 1 base short, with 19 bases between. Specimen: PBMCs from the stem cell graft donor, collected from the stem cell graft. The source of this sequence is a human donor who donated a stem cell graft to a child with combined immunodeficiency. The chain uses TRBV23-1 and TRBJ2-7; D remains ambiguous. Being an ORF, TRBV23-1 has a function that is uncertain. DNA of the CDR3: TGCGCCAGCAGCCTAAGTAATCTGGGGTTTTCCTACGAGCAGTACTTC. Residues: CASSLSNLGFSYEQYF.